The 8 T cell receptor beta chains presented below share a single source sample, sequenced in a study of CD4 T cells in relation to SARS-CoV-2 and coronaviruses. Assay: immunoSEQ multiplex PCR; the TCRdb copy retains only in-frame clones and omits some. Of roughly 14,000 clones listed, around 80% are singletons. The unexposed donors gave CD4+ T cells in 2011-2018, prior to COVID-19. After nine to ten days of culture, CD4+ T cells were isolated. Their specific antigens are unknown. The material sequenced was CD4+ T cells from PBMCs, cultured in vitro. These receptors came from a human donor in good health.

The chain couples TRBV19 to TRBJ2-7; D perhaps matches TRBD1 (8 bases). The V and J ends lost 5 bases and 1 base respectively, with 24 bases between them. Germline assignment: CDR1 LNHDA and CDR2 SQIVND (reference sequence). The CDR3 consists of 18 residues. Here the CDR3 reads CASSEIYRGGLPSYEQYF. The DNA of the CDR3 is TGTGCCAGTAGTGAAATATACAGGGGGGGGTTGCCTTCCTACGAGCAGTACTTC. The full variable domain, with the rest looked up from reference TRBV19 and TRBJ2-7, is DGGITQSPKYLFRKEGQNVTLSCEQNLNHDAMYWYRQDPGQGLRLIYYSQIVNDFQKGDIAEGYSVSREKKESFPLTVTSAQKNPTAFYLCASSEIYRGGLPSYEQYFGPGTRLTVT.

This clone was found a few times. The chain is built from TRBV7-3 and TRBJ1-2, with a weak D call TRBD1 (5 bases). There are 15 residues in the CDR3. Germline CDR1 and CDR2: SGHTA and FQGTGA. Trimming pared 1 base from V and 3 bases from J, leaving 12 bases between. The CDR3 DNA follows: TGTGCCAGCAGCTTAATGGGGGGGACGGACTATGGCTACACCTTC. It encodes CASSLMGGTDYGYTF.

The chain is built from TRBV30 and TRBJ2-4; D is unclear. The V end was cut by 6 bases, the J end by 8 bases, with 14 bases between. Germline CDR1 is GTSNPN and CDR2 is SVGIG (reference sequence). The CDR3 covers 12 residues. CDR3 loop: CACNSGPDIQYF. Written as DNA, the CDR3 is TGTGCCTGTAACAGTGGGCCGGACATTCAGTACTTC.

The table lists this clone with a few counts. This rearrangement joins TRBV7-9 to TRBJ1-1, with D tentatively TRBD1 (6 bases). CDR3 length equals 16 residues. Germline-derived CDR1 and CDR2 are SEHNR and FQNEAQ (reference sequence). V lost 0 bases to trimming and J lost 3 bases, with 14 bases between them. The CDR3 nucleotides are TGTGCCAGCAGCTTAGCACAGACAGGTACCTACACTGAAGCTTTCTTT. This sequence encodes CASSLAQTGTYTEAFF.

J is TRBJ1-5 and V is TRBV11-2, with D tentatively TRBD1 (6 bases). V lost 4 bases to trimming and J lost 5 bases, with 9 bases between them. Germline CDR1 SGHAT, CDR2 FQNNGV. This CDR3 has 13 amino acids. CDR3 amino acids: CASSWDNDQPQHF. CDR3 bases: TGTGCCAGCAGCTGGGACAACGATCAGCCCCAGCATTTT.

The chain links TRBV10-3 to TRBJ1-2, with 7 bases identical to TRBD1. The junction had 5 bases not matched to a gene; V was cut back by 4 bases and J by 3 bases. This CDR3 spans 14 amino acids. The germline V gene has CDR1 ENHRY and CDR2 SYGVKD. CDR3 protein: CAISGTGADYGYTF. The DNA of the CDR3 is TGTGCCATCAGTGGAACAGGGGCCGACTATGGCTACACCTTC.

The CDR3 protein is CSARAIEQYF. CDR3 coding DNA: TGCAGTGCTAGAGCAATCGAGCAGTACTTC. The gene calls are TRBV20-1 and TRBJ2-7; D call uncertain. Trimming removed 1 base from V and 6 bases from J, with 4 bases in between. From germline, CDR1 is DFQATT and CDR2 SNEGSKA (reference sequence). This CDR3 spans 10 amino acids.

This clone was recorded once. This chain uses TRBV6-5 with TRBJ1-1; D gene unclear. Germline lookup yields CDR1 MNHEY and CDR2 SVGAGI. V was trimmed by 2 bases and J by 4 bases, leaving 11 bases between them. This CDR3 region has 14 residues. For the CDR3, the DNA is TGTGCCAGCAGTTACGCGGCCGGGAGCACTGAAGCTTTCTTT. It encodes CASSYAAGSTEAFF.